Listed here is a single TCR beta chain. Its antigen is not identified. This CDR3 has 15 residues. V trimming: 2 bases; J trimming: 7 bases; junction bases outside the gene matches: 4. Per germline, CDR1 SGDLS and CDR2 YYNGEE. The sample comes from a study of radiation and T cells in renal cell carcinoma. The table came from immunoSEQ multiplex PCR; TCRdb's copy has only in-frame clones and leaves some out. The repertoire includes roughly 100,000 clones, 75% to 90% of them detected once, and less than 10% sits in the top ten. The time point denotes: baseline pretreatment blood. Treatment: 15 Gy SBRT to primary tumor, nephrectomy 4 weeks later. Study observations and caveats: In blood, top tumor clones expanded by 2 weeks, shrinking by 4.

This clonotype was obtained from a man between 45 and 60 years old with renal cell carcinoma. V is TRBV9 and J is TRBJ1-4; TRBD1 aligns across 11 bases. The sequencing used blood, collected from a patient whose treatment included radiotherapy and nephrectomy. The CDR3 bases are TGTGCCAGCAGCGTTGGGACAGGGGGAGGTGAAAAACTGTTTTTT. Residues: CASSVGTGGGEKLFF.